Each of the 7 T cell receptor beta chains below was sequenced from the same sample in a study of blood T cell repertoires in COVID-19. Profiled with immunoSEQ multiplex PCR; TCRdb holds only in-frame clones, not every one. The table lists 450,000 to 500,000 clones, approximately 83% of them singletons. Sequenced sample: peripheral blood. These receptors were obtained from a human donor in a cohort sampled during active COVID-19.

The chain joins TRBV7-9 to TRBJ2-2; weak D call: TRBD1 (6 bases). The CDR3 consists of 14 residues. The V and J ends lost 3 bases and 2 bases respectively, with 7 bases between them. Germline assignment: CDR1 SEHNR and CDR2 FQNEAQ (reference sequence). DNA of the CDR3: TGTGCCAGCAGCTTGACAGGAAACACCGGGGAGCTGTTTTTT. Protein: CASSLTGNTGELFF.

This clone was counted between two and nine times. This chain uses TRBV6-1 with TRBJ1-1, with a weak D call TRBD1 (5 bases). The germline CDR1 and CDR2 sequences are MNHNS and SASEGT. Trimming pared 3 bases from V and 0 bases from J, leaving 11 bases between. This CDR3 comprises 15 residues. The DNA for the CDR3 is TGTGCCAGCAGTGAGCCCCAGGGCTTGAACACTGAAGCTTTCTTT. Translation gives CASSEPQGLNTEAFF.

The chain uses TRBV6-1 and TRBJ2-5; D possibly corresponds to TRBD1 (6 bases). Per the germline V gene, CDR1 is MNHNS and CDR2 is SASEGT. V dropped 0 bases and J dropped 3 bases, with 11 bases sitting between them. This CDR3 comprises 15 residues. For the CDR3, the DNA is TGTGCCAGCAGTGAAGCGCGGCAGGGGAAAGAGACCCAGTACTTC. This gives the protein CASSEARQGKETQYF.

The V gene is TRBV7-3, the J gene TRBJ2-2, with D perhaps matching TRBD2 (7 bases). The CDR3 has 16 amino acids. Germline values: CDR1 SGHTA, CDR2 FQGTGA. The V end lost 3 bases, the J end lost 0 bases, and 11 bases lay between the germline ends. This CDR3 reads CASSLTGGANTGELFF. CDR3 bases: TGTGCCAGCAGCTTGACGGGGGGCGCGAACACCGGGGAGCTGTTTTTT.

The CDR3 region has the DNA TGCGCCAGCAGTGCAGCGGGACTCCGAGACGAGCAGTACTTC. This gives the protein CASSAAGLRDEQYF. The chain employs TRBV10-1 and TRBJ2-7; 7 bases match TRBD2. Trimming removed 4 bases from V and 5 bases from J; junction bases left unmatched: 8. This CDR3 is built from 14 residues. In germline, CDR1 is WNHNN, CDR2 SYGVQD (reference sequence).

The rearrangement links TRBV5-4 to TRBJ1-1; the match to TRBD1 covers 9 bases. V dropped 0 bases and J dropped 1; count of bases not matched to a gene: 4. Germline CDR1 SGHNT, CDR2 YYREEE (reference sequence). CDR3 length equals 16 residues. Here the CDR3 DNA reads TGTGCCAGCAGCTTGGACATACAGGGGGCGAACACTGAAGCTTTCTTT. Encoded protein: CASSLDIQGANTEAFF.

As regards this clone: The junction departs from the called germline gene at one end, perhaps through a read error. The chain is built from TRBV3-1 (or the pseudogene TRBV3-2) and TRBJ2-3, with 10 nucleotides matching TRBD1. Per germline, CDR1 LGHDT and CDR2 YNNKEL (reference sequence). The CDR3 consists of 14 residues. The CDR3 reads CASSRGQGADTQYF. The CDR3 DNA sequence: TGTGCCAGTAGCCGAGGACAGGGGGCAGATACGCAGTATTTT.